One T cell receptor (beta chain) is described in this entry. This study enrolled people aged roughly 18 to 89 from about two dozen US geographic areas. This record comes from a study of blood T cell repertoires in COVID-19. Data came from immunoSEQ multiplex PCR; TCRdb stores just in-frame clones and leaves some out. Among over 350,000 clones, around nine tenths were seen once, and the ten largest hold about 1.2%. With 1 base clipped from V and 3 bases from J, the junction kept 12 bases outside the gene matches. The CDR3 runs 17 residues. CDR1 is LGHDT, CDR2 YNNKEL, per germline (reference sequence). The sequence was obtained from a woman aged 18-30 years who had recovered from COVID-19. This chain links TRBV3-1 (or the pseudogene TRBV3-2) with TRBJ2-7; 7 bases map to TRBD2. Sequenced input: PBMCs or T cells enriched from blood (not recorded which). CDR3 loop: CASSQGSAGGEGYEQYF. CDR3 DNA sequence: TGTGCCAGCAGCCAAGGTTCGGCAGGAGGGGAGGGCTACGAGCAGTACTTC.